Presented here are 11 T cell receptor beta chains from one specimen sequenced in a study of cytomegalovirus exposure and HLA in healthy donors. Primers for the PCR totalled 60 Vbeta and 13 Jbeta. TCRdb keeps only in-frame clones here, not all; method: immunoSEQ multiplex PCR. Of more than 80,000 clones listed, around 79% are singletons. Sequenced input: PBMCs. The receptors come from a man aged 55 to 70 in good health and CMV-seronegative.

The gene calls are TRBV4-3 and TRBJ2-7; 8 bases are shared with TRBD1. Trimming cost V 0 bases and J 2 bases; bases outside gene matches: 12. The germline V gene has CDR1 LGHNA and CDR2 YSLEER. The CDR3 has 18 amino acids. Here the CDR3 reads CASSQDPARGLLAYEQYF. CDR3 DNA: TGCGCCAGCAGCCAAGATCCCGCCAGGGGGCTTTTAGCCTACGAGCAGTACTTC.

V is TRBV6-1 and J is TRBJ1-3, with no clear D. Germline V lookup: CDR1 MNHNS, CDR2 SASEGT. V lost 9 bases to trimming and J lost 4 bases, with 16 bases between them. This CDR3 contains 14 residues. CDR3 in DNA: TGTGCCAGTAACGGGAGGAATTACGGAAACACCATATATTTT. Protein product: CASNGRNYGNTIYF.

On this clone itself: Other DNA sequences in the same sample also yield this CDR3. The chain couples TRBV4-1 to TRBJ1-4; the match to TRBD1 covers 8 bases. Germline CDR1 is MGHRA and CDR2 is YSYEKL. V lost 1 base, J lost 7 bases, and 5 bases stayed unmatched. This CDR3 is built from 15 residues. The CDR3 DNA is TGCGCCAGCAGCCAAGGAGGACAGGGTGGTGAAAAACTGTTTTTT. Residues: CASSQGGQGGEKLFF.

CDR3 DNA: TGTGCCAGCAGCCCTCCGGGACAGGCCTACGAGCAGTACGTC. The encoded protein is CASSPPGQAYEQYV. J is TRBJ2-7 and V is TRBV7-9; TRBD1 aligns across 8 bases. Trimming at V came to 5 bases and at J to 2 bases, leaving 5 bases not matched to a gene. In germline, CDR1 is SEHNR, CDR2 FQNEAQ (reference sequence). CDR3 length: 14 residues.

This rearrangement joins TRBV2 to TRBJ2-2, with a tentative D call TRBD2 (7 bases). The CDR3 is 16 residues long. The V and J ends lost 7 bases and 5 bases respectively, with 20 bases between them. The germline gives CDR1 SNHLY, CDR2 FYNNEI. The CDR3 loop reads CASTDLGGGQTGELFF. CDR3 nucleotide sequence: TGTGCCAGCACCGACTTAGGGGGGGGGCAAACCGGGGAGCTGTTTTTT.

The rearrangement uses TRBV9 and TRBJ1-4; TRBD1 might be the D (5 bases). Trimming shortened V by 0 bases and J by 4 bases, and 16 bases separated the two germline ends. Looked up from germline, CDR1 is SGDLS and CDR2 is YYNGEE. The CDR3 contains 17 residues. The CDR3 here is CASSVGTGTFINEKLFF. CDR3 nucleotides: TGTGCCAGCAGCGTAGGTACAGGAACCTTTATTAATGAAAAACTGTTTTTT.

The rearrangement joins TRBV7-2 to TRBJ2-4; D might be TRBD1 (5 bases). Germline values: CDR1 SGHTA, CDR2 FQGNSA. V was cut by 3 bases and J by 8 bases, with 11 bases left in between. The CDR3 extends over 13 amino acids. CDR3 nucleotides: TGTGCCAGCAGCTTCCCAGGGTCGGACATTCAGTACTTC. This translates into CASSFPGSDIQYF.

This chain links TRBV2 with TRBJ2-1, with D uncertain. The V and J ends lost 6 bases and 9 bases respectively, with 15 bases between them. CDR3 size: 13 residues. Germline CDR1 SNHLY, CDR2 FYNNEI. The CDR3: CASSEFQVGEQFF. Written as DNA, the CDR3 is TGTGCCAGCAGCGAATTTCAGGTGGGTGAGCAGTTCTTC.

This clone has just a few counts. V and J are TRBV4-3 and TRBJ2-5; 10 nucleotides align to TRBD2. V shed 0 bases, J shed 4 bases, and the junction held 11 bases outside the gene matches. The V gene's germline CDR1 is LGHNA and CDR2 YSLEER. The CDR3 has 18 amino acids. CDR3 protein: CASSQDGFPSGGGETQYF. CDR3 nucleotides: TGCGCCAGCAGCCAAGATGGGTTCCCTAGCGGGGGTGGAGAGACCCAGTACTTC.

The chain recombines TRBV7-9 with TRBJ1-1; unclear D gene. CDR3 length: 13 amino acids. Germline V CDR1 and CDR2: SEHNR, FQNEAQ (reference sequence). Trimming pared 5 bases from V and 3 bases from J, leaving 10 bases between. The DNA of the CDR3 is TGTGCCAGCAGCCCTATTCGGGACACTGAAGCTTTCTTT. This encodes CASSPIRDTEAFF. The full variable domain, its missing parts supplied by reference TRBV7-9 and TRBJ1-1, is DTGVSQNPRHKITKRGQNVTFRCDPISEHNRLYWYRQTLGQGPEFLTYFQNEAQLEKSRLLSDRFSAERPKGSFSTLEIQRTEQGDSAMYLCASSPIRDTEAFFGQGTRLTVV.

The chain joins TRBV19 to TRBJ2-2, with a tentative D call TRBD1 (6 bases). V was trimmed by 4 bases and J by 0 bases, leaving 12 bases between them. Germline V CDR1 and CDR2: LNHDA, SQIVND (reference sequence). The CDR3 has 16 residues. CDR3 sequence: CASSTVRDTNTGELFF. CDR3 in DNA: TGTGCCAGTAGTACTGTAAGGGACACGAACACCGGGGAGCTGTTTTTT.